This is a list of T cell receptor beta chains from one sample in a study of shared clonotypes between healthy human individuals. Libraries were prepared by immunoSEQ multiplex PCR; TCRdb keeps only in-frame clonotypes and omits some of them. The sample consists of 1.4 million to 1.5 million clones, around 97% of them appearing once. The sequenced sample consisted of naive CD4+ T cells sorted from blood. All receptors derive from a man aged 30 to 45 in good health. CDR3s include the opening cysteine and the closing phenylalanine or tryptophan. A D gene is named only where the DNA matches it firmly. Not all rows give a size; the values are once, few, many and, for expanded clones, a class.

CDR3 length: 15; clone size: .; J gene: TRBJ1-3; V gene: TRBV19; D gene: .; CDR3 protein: CASSMGGGSGNTIYF; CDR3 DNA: TGTGCCAGTAGTATGGGAGGGGGATCTGGAAACACCATATATTTT
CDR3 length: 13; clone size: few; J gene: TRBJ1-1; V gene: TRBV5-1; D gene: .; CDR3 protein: CASSSRANTEAFF; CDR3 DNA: TGCGCCAGCAGCTCCAGGGCAAACACTGAAGCTTTCTTT
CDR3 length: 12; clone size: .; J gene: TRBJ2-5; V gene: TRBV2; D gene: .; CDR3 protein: CASRRDQETQYF; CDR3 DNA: TGTGCCAGCAGGAGGGACCAAGAGACCCAGTACTTC
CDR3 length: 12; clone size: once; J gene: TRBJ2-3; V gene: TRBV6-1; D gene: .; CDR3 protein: CAGGAVTDTQYF; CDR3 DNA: TGTGCCGGGGGGGCCGTGACAGATACGCAGTATTTT
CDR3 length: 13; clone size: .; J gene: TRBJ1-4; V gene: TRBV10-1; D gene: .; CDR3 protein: CATQVGTNEKLFF; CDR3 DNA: TGCGCCACCCAAGTCGGAACTAATGAAAAACTGTTTTTT
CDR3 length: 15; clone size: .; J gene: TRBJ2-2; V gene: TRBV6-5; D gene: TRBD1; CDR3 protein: CASSRTGADTGELFF; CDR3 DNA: TGTGCCAGCAGTCGGACAGGGGCGGACACCGGGGAGCTGTTTTTT
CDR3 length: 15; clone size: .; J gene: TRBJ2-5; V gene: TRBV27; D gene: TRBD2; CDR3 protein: CASSLSWLGGETQYF; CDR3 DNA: TGTGCCAGCAGTTTATCTTGGTTGGGGGGGGAGACCCAGTACTTC
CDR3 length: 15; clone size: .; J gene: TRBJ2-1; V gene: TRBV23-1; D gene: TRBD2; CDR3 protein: CASSRPGLGLHEQFF; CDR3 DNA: TGCGCCAGCAGTCGACCGGGACTAGGCCTCCATGAGCAGTTCTTC
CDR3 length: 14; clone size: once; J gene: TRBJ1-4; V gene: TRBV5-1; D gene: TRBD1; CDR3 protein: CASSDGTGREKLFF; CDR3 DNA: TGCGCCAGCAGCGACGGGACAGGCAGGGAAAAACTGTTTTTT
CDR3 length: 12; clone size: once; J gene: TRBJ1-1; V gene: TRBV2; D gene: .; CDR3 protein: CASLTGYPEAFF; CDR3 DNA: TGTGCCAGCCTTACAGGGTATCCTGAAGCTTTCTTT
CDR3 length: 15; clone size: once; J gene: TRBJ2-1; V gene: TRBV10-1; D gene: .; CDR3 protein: CASSESVPTYNEQFF; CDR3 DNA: TGCGCCAGCAGTGAGTCGGTCCCAACTTACAATGAGCAGTTCTTC
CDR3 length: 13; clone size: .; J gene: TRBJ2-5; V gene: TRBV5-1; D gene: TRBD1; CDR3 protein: CASSRQGGETQYF; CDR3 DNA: TGCGCCAGCAGCCGACAGGGGGGAGAGACCCAGTACTTC
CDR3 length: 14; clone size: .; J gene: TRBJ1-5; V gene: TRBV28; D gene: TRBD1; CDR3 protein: CASSPGQVNQPQHF; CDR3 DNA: TGTGCCAGCAGTCCCGGACAGGTCAATCAGCCCCAGCATTTT
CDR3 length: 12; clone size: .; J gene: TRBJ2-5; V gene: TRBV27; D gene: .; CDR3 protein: CASSSQRGTQYF; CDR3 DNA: TGTGCCAGCAGTTCTCAAAGGGGGACCCAGTACTTC
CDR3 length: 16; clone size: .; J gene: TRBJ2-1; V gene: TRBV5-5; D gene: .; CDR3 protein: CASSTVWGSSYNEQFF; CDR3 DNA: TGTGCCAGCAGCACAGTTTGGGGAAGCTCCTACAATGAGCAGTTCTTC
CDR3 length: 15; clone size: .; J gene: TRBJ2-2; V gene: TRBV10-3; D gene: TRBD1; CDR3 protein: CAISERTGATGELFF; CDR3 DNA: TGTGCCATCAGTGAGAGGACAGGTGCCACCGGGGAGCTGTTTTTT
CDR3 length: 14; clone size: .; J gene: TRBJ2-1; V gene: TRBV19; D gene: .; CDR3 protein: CASSIVGDGDSPFF; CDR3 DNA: TGTGCCAGTAGTATAGTAGGAGATGGGGATAGTCCGTTCTTC
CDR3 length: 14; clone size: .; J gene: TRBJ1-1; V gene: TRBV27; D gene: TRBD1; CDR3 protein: CASSSQGAITEAFF; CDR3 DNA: TGTGCCAGCAGTTCACAGGGGGCCATCACTGAAGCTTTCTTT
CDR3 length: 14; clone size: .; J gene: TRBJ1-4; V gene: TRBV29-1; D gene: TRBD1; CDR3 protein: CSAKGTGPKDKLFF; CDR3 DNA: TGCAGCGCCAAAGGGACAGGACCAAAGGACAAACTGTTTTTT
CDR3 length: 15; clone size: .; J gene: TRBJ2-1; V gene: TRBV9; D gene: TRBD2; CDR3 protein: CASSPQREVYNEQFF; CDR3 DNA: TGTGCCAGCAGCCCCCAGCGGGAGGTTTACAATGAGCAGTTCTTC
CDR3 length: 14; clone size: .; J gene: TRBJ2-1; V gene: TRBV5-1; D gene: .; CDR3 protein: CASSLAARRNEQFF; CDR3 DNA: TGCGCCAGCAGCTTGGCGGCTAGAAGAAATGAGCAGTTCTTC
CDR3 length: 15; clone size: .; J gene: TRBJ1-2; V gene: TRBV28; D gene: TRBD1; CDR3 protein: CASSNPRGRSYGYTF; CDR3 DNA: TGTGCCAGCAGTAATCCCAGGGGGCGCAGCTATGGCTACACCTTC
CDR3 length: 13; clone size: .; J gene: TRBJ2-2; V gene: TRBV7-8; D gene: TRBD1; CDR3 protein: CASVRGQGGELFF; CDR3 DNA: TGTGCCAGCGTCAGGGGGCAGGGCGGGGAGCTGTTTTTT
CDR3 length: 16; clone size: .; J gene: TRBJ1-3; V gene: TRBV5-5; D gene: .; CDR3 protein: CASSLMIANSGNTIYF; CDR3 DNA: TGTGCCAGCAGCTTGATGATCGCAAACTCTGGAAACACCATATATTTT
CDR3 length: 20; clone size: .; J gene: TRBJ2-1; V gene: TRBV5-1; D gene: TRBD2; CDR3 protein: CASSLLIGTGGLSGNNEQFF; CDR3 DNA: TGCGCCAGCAGCTTGCTAATTGGGACGGGAGGACTAAGCGGTAACAATGAGCAGTTCTTC
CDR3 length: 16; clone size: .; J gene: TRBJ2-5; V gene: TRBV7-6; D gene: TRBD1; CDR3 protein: CASSLVGTGGRETQYF; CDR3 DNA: TGTGCCAGCAGCTTAGTAGGGACAGGGGGCAGAGAGACCCAGTACTTC
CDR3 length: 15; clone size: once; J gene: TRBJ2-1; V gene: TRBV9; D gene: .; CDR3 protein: CASSVDGPTYNEQFF; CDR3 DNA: TGTGCCAGCAGCGTAGACGGGCCCACCTACAATGAGCAGTTCTTC
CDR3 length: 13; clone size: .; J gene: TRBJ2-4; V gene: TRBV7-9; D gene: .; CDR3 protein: CASSPSSGDIQYF; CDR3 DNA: TGTGCCAGCAGCCCTTCTTCAGGGGACATTCAGTACTTC
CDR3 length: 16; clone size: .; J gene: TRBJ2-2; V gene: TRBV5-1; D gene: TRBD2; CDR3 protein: CASSVQPGGNTGELFF; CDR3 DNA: TGCGCCAGCAGCGTTCAACCGGGGGGGAACACCGGGGAGCTGTTTTTT
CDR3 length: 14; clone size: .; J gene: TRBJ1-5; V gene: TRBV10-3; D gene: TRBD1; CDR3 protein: CATWGQLNNQPQHF; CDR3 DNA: TGTGCCACCTGGGGACAGCTCAACAATCAGCCCCAGCATTTT
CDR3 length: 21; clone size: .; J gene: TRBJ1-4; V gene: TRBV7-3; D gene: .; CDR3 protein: CASSLTSPPNPGRFSNEKLFF; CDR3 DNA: TGTGCCAGCAGCTTAACCTCTCCGCCCAACCCCGGAAGGTTTTCTAATGAAAAACTGTTTTTT
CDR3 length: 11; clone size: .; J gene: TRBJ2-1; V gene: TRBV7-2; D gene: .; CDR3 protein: CASSLQRERFF; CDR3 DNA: TGTGCCAGCAGCCTTCAACGCGAGCGGTTCTTC
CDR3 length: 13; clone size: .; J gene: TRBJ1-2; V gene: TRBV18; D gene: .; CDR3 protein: CASSPRERHGYTF; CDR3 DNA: TGTGCCAGCTCACCCCGGGAGAGACATGGCTACACCTTC
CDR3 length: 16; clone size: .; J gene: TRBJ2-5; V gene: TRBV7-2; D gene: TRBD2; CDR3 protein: CASSARLAESQETQYF; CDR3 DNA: TGTGCCAGCAGCGCACGACTAGCGGAGTCCCAAGAGACCCAGTACTTC
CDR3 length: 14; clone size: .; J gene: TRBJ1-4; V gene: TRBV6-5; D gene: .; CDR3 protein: CASSSLGYFEKLFF; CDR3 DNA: TGTGCCAGCAGTTCGTTAGGTTACTTTGAAAAACTGTTTTTT
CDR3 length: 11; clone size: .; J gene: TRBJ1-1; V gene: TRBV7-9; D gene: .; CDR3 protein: CASSSNTEAFF; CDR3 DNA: TGTGCCAGCAGCTCGAACACTGAAGCTTTCTTT
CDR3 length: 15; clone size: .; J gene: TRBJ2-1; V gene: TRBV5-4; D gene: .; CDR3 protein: CASSSGSSSYNEQFF; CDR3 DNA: TGTGCCAGCAGCTCTGGGAGTAGCTCCTACAATGAGCAGTTCTTC
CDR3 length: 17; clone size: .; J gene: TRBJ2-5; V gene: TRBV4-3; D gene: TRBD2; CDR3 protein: CASSQDLSGSGWETQYF; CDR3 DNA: TGCGCCAGCAGCCAAGATCTCAGCGGGAGTGGGTGGGAGACCCAGTACTTC
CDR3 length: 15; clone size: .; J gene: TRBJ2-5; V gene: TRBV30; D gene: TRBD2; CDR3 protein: CAWSDLAGAGETQYF; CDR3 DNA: TGTGCCTGGAGTGATCTAGCGGGAGCGGGGGAGACCCAGTACTTC
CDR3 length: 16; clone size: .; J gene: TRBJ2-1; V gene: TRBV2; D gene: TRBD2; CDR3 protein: CASMLGTSGGWVEQFF; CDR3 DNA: TGTGCCAGCATGCTCGGGACTAGCGGGGGATGGGTTGAGCAGTTCTTC
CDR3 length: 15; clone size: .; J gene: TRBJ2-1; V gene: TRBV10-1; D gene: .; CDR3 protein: CASSEFSWDFNEQFF; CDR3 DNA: TGCGCCAGCAGTGAGTTTAGCTGGGACTTCAATGAGCAGTTCTTC
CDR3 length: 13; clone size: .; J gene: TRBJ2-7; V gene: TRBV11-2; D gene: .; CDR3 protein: CASSSTGTYEQYF; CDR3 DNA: TGTGCCAGCAGCTCCACAGGGACCTACGAGCAGTACTTC
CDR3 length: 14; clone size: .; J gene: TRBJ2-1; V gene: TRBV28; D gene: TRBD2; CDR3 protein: CASSVTGLGNEQFF; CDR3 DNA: TGTGCCAGCAGTGTTACGGGACTAGGAAATGAGCAGTTCTTC
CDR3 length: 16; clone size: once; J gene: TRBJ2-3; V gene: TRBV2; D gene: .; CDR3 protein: CASSEFGMAGLDTQYF; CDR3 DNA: TGTGCCAGCAGTGAATTCGGGATGGCGGGATTAGATACGCAGTATTTT
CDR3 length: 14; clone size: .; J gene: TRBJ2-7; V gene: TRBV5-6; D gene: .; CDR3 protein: CASSLVLRTGEQYF; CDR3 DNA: TGTGCCAGCAGCTTGGTGCTGAGGACGGGCGAGCAGTACTTC
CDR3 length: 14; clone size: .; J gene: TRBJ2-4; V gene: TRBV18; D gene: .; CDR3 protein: CASSPVQTVGIYYF; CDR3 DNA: TGTGCCAGCTCACCAGTACAAACTGTGGGGATCTATTACTTC
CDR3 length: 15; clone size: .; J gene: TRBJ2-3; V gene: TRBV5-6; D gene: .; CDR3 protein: CASSLEVRATDTQYF; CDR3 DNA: TGTGCCAGCAGCTTGGAGGTTCGGGCGACAGATACGCAGTATTTT
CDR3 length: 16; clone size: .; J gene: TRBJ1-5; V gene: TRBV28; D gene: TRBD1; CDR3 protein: CASSSRTGGRNQPQHF; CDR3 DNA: TGTGCCAGCAGTTCGAGGACAGGGGGCCGCAATCAGCCCCAGCATTTT
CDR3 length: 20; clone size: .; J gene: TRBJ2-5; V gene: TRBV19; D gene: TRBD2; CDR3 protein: CASSIRPGLAGVWTQETQYF; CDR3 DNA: TGTGCCAGTAGTATTCGGCCGGGACTAGCGGGAGTCTGGACCCAAGAGACCCAGTACTTC